The 6 T cell receptor beta chains below were found in one sample sequenced in a study of human T cells and chemical hapten exposure. Described time point: pre-sensitization, week 0. The treatment here: therapeutic diphenylcyclopropenone sensitization with weekly scalp DPC. MiXCR, applied by TCRdb to the RACE reads, yields one record per CDR3 protein. The table lists around 350,000 distinct CDR3 sequences, about 5.4% of them singletons. The specimen comprised whole blood, sampled in connection with sensitization to the hapten diphenylcyclopropenone (DPC). The receptor source for this set is a woman under 30 with alopecia areata. Some clones in this sample may be carry-over from other donors' samples.

The chain employs TRBV7-9 and TRBJ1-5, with TRBD1 matching over 9 bases. The CDR3 sequence is 17 residues long. Germline assignment: CDR1 SEHNR and CDR2 FQNEAQ (reference sequence). The V gene end was trimmed by 3 bases and the J gene end by 0 bases; junction bases not matched to a gene: 6. CDR3 DNA sequence: TGTGCCAGCAGCTTCGACAGGGGGGTCAATAGCAATCAGCCCCAGCATTTT. Translating gives CASSFDRGVNSNQPQHF.

The chain uses TRBV6-5 and TRBJ1-1; D remains ambiguous. This CDR3 region has 14 residues. Per germline, CDR1 MNHEY and CDR2 SVGAGI. Trimming took 5 bases from V and 0 from J, leaving 10 bases between them. The CDR3 DNA reads as TGTGCCAGCAGTAACGGACGGTTGAACACTGAAGCTTTCTTT. Translation gives CASSNGRLNTEAFF.

This clonotype came up a few times. V and J are TRBV12-3 or TRBV12-4 and TRBJ1-2, with TRBD1 as a possible D gene (5 bases). Trimming removed 6 bases at V and 0 bases at J, with 11 bases between. The CDR3 length is 14 residues. DNA for the CDR3: TGTGCCAGCAGCCCCGGACACACTAACTATGGCTACACCTTC. This encodes CASSPGHTNYGYTF.

This clonotype has ten or more counts. V is TRBV18 and J is TRBJ1-1; D is unresolved. Trimming removed 2 bases at V and 0 bases at J, with 4 bases between. The V gene's germline CDR1 is KGHSH and CDR2 LQKENI. CDR3 length: 13 residues. The CDR3 loop reads CASSPVMNTEAFF. CDR3 in DNA: TGTGCCAGCTCACCAGTGATGAACACTGAAGCTTTCTTT.

This clonotype has a handful of counts. The chain links TRBV6-1 to TRBJ2-4; 10 bases align to TRBD1. The trim removed 4 bases at V and 4 bases at J, leaving 1 base unmatched. The CDR3 is 14 amino acids. Germline V gives CDR1 MNHNS, CDR2 SASEGT. CDR3 protein: CASSGGQGKNIQYF. CDR3 bases: TGTGCCAGCAGTGGGGGACAGGGGAAAAACATTCAGTACTTC.

This clonotype has a count of ten or more. V usage is TRBV7-2 and J usage is TRBJ1-2, with D unresolved. The CDR3 loop spans 15 amino acids. CDR1 SGHTA and CDR2 FQGNSA come from the germline V gene. V lost 0 bases to trimming and J lost 1 base, with 9 bases between them. CDR3 loop: CASSLAAVNNYGYTF. The DNA of the CDR3 is TGTGCCAGCAGCTTAGCGGCAGTTAATAACTATGGCTACACCTTC.